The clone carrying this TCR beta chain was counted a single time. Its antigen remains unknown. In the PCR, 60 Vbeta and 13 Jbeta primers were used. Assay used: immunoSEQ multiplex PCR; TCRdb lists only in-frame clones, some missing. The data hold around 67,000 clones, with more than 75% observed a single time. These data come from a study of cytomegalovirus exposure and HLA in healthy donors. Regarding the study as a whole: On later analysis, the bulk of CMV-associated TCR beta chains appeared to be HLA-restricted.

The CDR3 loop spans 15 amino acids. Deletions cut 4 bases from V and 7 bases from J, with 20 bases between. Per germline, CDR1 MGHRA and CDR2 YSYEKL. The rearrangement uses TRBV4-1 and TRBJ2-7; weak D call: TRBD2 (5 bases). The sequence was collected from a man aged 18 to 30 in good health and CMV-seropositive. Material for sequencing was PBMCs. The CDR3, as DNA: TGCGCCAGCAGCCTAACAACAACAGCGACGGGGGAGCAGTACTTC. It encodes CASSLTTTATGEQYF.